What follows are 9 T cell receptor beta chains derived from one specimen sequenced in a study of shared clonotypes between healthy human individuals. Assay: immunoSEQ multiplex PCR; the TCRdb copy retains only in-frame clones and omits some. The table includes around 500,000 clones, approximately 78% detected once. Sequencing used PBMCs. The receptors shown here come from a middle-aged woman in good health. Some clones in this sample may be carry-over from other donors' samples.

This chain links TRBV2 with TRBJ1-3; D possibly corresponds to TRBD1 (6 bases). Trimming took off 2 bases at V and 8 bases at J, with 10 bases between the two ends. The CDR3 loop spans 13 amino acids. Germline CDR1 is SNHLY and CDR2 is FYNNEI. As DNA, the CDR3 is TGTGCCAGCAGTGAATACGGGGGCCACACCATATATTTT. This codes for CASSEYGGHTIYF.

The sample holds a few counts of this clone. The genes are TRBV5-1 and TRBJ2-1, with D unresolved. Germline assignment: CDR1 SGHRS and CDR2 YFSETQ. The CDR3 is made up of 12 amino acids. The ends were cut back, 0 bases at V and 9 bases at J, with 7 bases in the middle. The CDR3 nucleotides are TGCGCCAGCAGCTTGGAACACCCTGAGCAGTTCTTC. Residues: CASSLEHPEQFF.

The chain is built from TRBV5-6 and TRBJ1-5; D ambiguous. Per germline, CDR1 SGHDT and CDR2 YYEEEE. Trimming stripped 3 bases from V and 2 bases from J, with 9 bases between. The CDR3 spans 14 residues. CDR3 sequence reads: CASSSRAGNQPQHF. CDR3 DNA: TGTGCCAGCAGCTCCCGGGCCGGCAATCAGCCCCAGCATTTT.

The V gene is TRBV7-9, the J gene TRBJ2-7; 8 positions match TRBD1. This CDR3 comprises 16 residues. V shed 5 bases and J 5 bases; nucleotides not matched to a gene: 14. Per germline, CDR1 SEHNR and CDR2 FQNEAQ (reference sequence). The CDR3 DNA reads TGTGCCAGCAGCCTAACTACGAGGACAGGGCGCCACGAGCAGTACTTC. Translating gives CASSLTTRTGRHEQYF. The variable domain in full, with the rest retrieved from reference TRBV7-9 and TRBJ2-7, is DTGVSQNPRHKITKRGQNVTFRCDPISEHNRLYWYRQTLGQGPEFLTYFQNEAQLEKSRLLSDRFSAERPKGSFSTLEIQRTEQGDSAMYLCASSLTTRTGRHEQYFGPGTRLTVT.

This chain connects TRBV7-3 to TRBJ1-2, with D tentatively TRBD1 (5 bases). V lost 4 bases and J 7 bases, leaving 10 bases between the germline ends. The CDR3 has 12 residues. Germline V CDR1 and CDR2: SGHTA, FQGTGA. CDR3 sequence (DNA): TGTGCCAGCAGCTCCGGGACCGGTGGCTACACCTTC. Protein: CASSSGTGGYTF.

This clone was observed a single time. This rearrangement joins TRBV29-1 to TRBJ2-7, with D perhaps TRBD1 or TRBD2 (5 bases each). The CDR3 has 13 residues. Trimming cost V 2 bases and J 5 bases, with 13 bases left between them. Germline loops: CDR1 SQVTM, CDR2 ANQGSEA. DNA of the CDR3: TGCAGCGTTGAAATCAGGGACCGGAACGAGCAGTACTTC. It codes for CSVEIRDRNEQYF.

The V call is TRBV27, the J call TRBJ2-1; D possibly corresponds to TRBD2 (6 bases). The V gene lost 3 bases and the J gene lost 2 bases, with 14 bases spanning the gap. The V gene's germline CDR1 is MNHEY and CDR2 SMNVEV (reference sequence). The CDR3 is 16 residues long. The CDR3, as DNA: TGTGCCAGCAGTTTCAAGGCAGCGGGCACCTACAATGAGCAGTTCTTC. Encoded protein: CASSFKAAGTYNEQFF.

This clone has a single count. The gene calls are TRBV5-1 and TRBJ2-2, with TRBD2 matching 12 bases. CDR1 is SGHRS and CDR2 is YFSETQ in the germline V gene. This CDR3 is 17 amino acids long. With V trimmed by 0 bases and J by 6 bases, 6 bases remained unmatched. Here the CDR3 reads CASSLGRTSGTPGELFF. In DNA form, the CDR3 reads TGCGCCAGCAGCTTGGGTCGGACTAGCGGGACCCCCGGGGAGCTGTTTTTT.

The V call is TRBV27, the J call TRBJ2-1; 10 bases agree with TRBD2. Germline V CDR1 and CDR2: MNHEY, SMNVEV (reference sequence). V lost 6 bases to trimming and J lost 9 bases; unmatched junction nucleotides: 14. This CDR3 is 16 amino acids long. The CDR3 DNA follows: TGTGCCAGCAGCATGGGACTAGCGCTTGGAACAATTGAGCAGTTCTTC. Protein sequence: CASSMGLALGTIEQFF.